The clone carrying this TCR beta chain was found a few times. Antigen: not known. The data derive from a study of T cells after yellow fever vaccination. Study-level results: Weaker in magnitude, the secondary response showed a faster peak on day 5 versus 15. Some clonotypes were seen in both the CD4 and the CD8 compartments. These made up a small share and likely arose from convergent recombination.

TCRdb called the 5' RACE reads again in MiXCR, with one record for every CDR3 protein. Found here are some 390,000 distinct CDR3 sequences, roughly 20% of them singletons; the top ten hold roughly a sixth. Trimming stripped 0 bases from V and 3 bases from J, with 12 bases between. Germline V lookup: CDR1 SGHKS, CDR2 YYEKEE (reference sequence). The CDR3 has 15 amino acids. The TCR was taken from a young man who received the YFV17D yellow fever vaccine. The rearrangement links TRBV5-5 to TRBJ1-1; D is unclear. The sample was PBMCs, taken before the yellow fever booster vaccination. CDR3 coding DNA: TGTGCCAGCAGCTTGGCTCGGGGATGGGACACTGAAGCTTTCTTT. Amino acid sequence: CASSLARGWDTEAFF.